This TCR beta chain stems from a study of blood T cells in healthy people across ages. Overall study findings and caveats: What prevented conclusive comparison of naive and antigen-experienced cells was that PBMCs were unsorted. Age advanced and TCR beta diversity per million T cells fell, roughly linearly. Comparison with aged donors showed that long-lived donors had more naive CD4+ cells and higher diversity.

This CDR3 is built from 15 residues. From germline, CDR1 is WNHNN and CDR2 SYGVQD (reference sequence). V lost 0 bases and J lost 7; bases outside the gene matches: 2. Then a second PCR, running roughly 7 to 11 cycles, was carried out with a sample-barcoded 5' primer and a J-beta primer mix. Each TCR beta cDNA got a 12-nucleotide random molecular identifier. TCRdb reanalysed the 5' RACE reads using MiXCR and keeps one entry per CDR3 protein. The sample contains 850,000 to 1,000,000 distinct CDR3 sequences, 45% to 60% of which appear only once. Remarks on this clonotype: Its antigen is unidentified.

The sequence derives from an older woman in good health. The chain joins TRBV10-1 to TRBJ2-1, with 11 positions matching TRBD1. Sequencing was performed on blood. The CDR3 here is CASSESRDRGNEQFF. CDR3 nucleotides: TGCGCCAGCAGTGAGTCGCGGGACAGGGGGAATGAGCAGTTCTTC.